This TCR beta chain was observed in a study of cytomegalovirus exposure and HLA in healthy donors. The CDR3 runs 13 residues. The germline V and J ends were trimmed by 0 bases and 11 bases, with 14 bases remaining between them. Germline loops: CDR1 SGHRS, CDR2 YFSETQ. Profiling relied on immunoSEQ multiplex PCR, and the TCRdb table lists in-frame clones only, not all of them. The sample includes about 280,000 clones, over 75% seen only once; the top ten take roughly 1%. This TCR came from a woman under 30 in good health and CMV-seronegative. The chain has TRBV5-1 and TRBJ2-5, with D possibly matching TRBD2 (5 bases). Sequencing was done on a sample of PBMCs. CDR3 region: CASSLVSTREQYF. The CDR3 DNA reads TGCGCCAGCAGCTTGGTGTCAACAAGGGAGCAGTACTTC.